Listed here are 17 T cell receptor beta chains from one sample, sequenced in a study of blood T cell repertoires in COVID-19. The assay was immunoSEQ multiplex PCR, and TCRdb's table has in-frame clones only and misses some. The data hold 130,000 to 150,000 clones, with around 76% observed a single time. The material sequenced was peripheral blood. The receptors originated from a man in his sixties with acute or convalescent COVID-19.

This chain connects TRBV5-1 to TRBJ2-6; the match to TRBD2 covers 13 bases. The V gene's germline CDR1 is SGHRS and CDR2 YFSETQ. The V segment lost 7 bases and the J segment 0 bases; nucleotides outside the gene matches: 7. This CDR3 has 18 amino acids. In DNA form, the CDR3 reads TGCGCCAGCCGACTAGCGGGAGGACCCCACTCTGGGGCCAACGTCCTGACTTTC. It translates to CASRLAGGPHSGANVLTF.

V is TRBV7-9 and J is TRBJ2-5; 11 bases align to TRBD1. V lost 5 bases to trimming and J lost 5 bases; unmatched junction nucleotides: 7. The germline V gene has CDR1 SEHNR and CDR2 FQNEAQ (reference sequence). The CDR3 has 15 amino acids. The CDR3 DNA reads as TGTGCCAGCAGCGCCCCCGGGACAGGGGGTGAGACCCAGTACTTC. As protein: CASSAPGTGGETQYF.

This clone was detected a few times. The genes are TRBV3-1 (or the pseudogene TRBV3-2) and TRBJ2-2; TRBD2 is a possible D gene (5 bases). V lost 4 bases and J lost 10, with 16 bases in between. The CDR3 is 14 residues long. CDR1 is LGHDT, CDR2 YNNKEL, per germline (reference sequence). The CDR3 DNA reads TGTGCCAGCAGCCCCCGGGAAGGGATGTTGGAGCTGTTTTTT. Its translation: CASSPREGMLELFF.

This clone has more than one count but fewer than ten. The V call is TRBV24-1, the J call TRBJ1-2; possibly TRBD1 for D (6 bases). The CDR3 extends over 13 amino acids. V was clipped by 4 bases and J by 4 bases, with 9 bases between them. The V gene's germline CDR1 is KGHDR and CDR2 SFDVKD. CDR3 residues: CATSEGRGYGYTF. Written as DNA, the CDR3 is TGTGCCACCAGTGAGGGCAGGGGCTATGGCTACACCTTC.

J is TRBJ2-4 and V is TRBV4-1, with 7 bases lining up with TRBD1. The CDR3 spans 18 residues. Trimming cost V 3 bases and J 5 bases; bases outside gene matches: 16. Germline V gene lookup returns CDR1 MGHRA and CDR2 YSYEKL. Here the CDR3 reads CASSQSQDAEGAQNIQYF. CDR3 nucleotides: TGCGCCAGCAGCCAGTCCCAGGACGCCGAGGGGGCTCAAAACATTCAGTACTTC.

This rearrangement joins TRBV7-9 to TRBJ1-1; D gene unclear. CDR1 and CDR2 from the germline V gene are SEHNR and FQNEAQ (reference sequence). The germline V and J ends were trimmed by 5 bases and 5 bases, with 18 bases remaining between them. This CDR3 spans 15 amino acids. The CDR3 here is CASSPSSPRWTEAFF. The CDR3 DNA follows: TGTGCCAGCAGCCCTAGCAGCCCCCGATGGACTGAAGCTTTCTTT.

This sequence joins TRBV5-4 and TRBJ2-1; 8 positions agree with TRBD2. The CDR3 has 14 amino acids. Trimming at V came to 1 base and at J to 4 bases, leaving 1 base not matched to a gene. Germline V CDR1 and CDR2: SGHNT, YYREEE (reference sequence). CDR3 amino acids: CASSLLAGYNEQFF. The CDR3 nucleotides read TGTGCCAGCAGCTTGTTAGCGGGGTACAATGAGCAGTTCTTC.

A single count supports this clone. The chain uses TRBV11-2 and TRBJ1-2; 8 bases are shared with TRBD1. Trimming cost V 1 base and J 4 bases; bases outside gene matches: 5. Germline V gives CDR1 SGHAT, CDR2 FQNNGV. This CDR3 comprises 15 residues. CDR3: CASSLGQGAGYGYTF. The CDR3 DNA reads TGTGCCAGCAGCTTAGGGCAGGGGGCCGGCTATGGCTACACCTTC. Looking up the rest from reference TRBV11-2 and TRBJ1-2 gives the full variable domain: EAGVAQSPRYKIIEKRQSVAFWCNPISGHATLYWYQQILGQGPKLLIQFQNNGVVDDSQLPKDRFSAERLKGVDSTLKIQPAKLEDSAVYLCASSLGQGAGYGYTFGSGTRLTVV.

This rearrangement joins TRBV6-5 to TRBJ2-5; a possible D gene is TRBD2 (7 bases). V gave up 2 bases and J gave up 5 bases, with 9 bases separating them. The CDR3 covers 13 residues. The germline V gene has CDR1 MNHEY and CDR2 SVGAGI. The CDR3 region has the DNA TGTGCCAGCAGTTACCGGGGGGCCGAGACCCAGTACTTC. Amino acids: CASSYRGAETQYF.

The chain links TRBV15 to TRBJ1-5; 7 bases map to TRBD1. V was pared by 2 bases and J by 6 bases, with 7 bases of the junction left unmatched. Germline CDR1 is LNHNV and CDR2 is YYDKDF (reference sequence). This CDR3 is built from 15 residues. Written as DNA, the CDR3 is TGTGCCACCAGCAGATACGTCGCAGGGGGTCAGCCCCAGCATTTT. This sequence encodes CATSRYVAGGQPQHF.

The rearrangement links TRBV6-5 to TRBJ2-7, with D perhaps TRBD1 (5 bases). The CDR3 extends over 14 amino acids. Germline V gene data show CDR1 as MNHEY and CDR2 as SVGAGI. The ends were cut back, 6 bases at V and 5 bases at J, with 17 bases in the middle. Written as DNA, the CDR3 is TGTGCCAGCAGCGCTCCAGGGTCTCTCCACGAGCAGTACTTC. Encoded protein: CASSAPGSLHEQYF.

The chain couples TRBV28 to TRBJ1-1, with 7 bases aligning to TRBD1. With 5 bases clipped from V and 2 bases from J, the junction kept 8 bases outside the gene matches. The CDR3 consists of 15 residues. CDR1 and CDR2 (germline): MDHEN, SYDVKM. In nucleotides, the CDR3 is TGTGCCAGCAGTCAACCTCAGGGGGTAAACACTGAAGCTTTCTTT. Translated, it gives CASSQPQGVNTEAFF.

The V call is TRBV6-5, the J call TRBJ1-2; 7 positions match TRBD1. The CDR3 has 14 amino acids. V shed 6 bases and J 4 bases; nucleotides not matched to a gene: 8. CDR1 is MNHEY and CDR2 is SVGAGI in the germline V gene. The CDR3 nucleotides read TGTGCCAGCAGCCTAGAAGGACAGGTCTATGGCTACACCTTC. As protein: CASSLEGQVYGYTF.

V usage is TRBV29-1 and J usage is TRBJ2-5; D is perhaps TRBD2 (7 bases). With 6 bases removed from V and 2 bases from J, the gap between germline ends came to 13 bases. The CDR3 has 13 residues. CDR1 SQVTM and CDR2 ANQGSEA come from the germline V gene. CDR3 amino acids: CSVRRGGQETQYF. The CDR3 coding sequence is TGCAGCGTGCGAAGGGGGGGACAAGAGACCCAGTACTTC.

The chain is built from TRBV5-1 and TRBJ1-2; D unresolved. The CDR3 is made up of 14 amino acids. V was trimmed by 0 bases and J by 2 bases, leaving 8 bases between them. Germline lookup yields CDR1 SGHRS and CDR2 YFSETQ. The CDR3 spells CASSLDSVNYGYTF. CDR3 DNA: TGCGCCAGCAGCTTGGACTCCGTGAACTATGGCTACACCTTC.

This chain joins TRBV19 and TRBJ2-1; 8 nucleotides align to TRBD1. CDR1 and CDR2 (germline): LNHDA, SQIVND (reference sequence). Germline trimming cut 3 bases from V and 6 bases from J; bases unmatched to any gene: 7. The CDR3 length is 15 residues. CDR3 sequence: CASSMWTGTGNEQFF. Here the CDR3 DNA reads TGTGCCAGTAGTATGTGGACAGGGACTGGCAATGAGCAGTTCTTC.

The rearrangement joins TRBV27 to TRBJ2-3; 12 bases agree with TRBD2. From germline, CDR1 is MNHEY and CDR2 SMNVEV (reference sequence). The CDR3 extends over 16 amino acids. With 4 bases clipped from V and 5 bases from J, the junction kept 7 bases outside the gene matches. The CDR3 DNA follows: TGTGCCAGCAGTTCTCTCTCGACTAGCGGGAGAGATACGCAGTATTTT. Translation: CASSSLSTSGRDTQYF.